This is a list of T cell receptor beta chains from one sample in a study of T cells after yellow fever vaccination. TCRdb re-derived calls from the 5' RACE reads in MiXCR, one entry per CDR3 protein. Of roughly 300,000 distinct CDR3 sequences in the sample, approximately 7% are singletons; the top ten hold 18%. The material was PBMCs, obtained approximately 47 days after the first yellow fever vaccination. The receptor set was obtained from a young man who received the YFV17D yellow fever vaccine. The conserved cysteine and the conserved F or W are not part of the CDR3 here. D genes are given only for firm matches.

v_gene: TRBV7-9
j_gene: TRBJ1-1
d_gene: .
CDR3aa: ASSAQGGYTEAF

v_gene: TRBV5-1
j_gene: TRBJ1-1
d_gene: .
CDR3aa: ASSLEGPEAF

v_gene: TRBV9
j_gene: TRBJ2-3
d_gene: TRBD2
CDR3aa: ASSAYSGGAEDTQY

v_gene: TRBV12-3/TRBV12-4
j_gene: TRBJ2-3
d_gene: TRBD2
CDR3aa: ASSLAKTSGDTQY

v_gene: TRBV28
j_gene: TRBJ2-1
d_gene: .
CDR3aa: ASSLDGGGSSYNEQF

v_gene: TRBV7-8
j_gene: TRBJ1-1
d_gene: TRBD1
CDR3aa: ASSTRQGPAF

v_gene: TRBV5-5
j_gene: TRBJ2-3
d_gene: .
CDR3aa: ATSYVADTQY

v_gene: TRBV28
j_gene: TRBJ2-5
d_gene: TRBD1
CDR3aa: ASSIQGLETQY

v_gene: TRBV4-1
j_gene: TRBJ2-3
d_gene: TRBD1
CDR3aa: ASSPTGPPTDTQY

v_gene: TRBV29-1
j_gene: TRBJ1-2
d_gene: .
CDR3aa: SAAKDNGYGYT

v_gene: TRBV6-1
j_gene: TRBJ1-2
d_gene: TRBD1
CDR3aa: ASRPPGQGGYGYT

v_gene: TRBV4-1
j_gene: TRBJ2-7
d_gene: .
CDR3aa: ASSQVFRYEQY

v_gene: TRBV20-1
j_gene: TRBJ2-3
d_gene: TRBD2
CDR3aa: SASGGIRTDTQY

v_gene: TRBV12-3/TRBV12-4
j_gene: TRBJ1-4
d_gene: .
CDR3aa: ASRSPRGHGEKLF

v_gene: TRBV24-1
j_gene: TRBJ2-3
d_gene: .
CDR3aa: ATSYSTDTQY

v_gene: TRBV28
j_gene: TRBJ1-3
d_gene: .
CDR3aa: ASSAYRPRSGNTIY

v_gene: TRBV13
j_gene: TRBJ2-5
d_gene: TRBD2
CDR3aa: ASAERGGGETQY

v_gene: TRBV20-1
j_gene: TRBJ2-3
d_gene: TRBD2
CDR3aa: SAEAGGYTQY

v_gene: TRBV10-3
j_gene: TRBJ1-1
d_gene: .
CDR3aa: AIRTSGSGSATEAF

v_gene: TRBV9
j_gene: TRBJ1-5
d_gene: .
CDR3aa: ASSQDVDDSNDQPQH

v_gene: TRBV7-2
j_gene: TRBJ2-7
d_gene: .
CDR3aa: ATHSRGEYEQY

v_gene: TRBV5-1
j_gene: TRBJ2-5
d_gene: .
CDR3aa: VSSLGEWETQY

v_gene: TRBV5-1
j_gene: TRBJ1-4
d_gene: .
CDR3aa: ASSFGQTNEKLF